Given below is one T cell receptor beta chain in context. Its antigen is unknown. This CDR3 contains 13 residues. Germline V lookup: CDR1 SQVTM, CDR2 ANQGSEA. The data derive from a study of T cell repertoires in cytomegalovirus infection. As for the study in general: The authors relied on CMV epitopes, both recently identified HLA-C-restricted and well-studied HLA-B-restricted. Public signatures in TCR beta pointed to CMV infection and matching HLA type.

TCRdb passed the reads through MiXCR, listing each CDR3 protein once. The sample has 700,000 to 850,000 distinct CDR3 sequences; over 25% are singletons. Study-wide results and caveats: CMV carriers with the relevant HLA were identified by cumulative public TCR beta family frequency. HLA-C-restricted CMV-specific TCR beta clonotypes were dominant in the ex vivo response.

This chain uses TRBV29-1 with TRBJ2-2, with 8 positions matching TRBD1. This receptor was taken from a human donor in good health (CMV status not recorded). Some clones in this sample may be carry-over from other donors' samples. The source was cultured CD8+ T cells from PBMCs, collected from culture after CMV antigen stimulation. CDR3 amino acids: CSFRGPNTGELFF. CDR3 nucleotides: TGCAGTTTCAGGGGGCCGAACACCGGGGAGCTGTTTTTT.